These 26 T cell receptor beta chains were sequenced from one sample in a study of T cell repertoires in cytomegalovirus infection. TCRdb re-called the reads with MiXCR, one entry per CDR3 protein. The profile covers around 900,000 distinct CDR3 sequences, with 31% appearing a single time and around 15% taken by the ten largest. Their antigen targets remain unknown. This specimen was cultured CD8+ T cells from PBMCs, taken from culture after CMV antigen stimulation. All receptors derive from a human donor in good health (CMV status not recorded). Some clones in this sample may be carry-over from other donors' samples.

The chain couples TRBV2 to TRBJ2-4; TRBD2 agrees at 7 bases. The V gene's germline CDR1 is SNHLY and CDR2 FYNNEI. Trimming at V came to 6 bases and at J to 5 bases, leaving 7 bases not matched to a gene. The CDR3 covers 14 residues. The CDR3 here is CASSGAGLQNIQYF. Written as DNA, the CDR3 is TGTGCCAGCAGCGGAGCGGGGTTACAAAACATTCAGTACTTC.

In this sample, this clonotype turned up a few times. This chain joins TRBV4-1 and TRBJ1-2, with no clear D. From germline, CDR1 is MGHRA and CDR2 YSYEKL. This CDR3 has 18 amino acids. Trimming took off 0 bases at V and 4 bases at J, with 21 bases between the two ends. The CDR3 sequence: CASSQDSTGLLVAYGYTF. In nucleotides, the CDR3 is TGCGCCAGCAGCCAAGATAGTACGGGCCTCCTTGTTGCCTATGGCTACACCTTC.

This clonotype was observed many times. The CDR3 coding sequence is TGTGCCAGCACCCCCTCCTACAATGAGCAGTTCTTC. Translation gives CASTPSYNEQFF. This chain joins TRBV28 and TRBJ2-1; no definite D call. Germline-derived CDR1 and CDR2 are MDHEN and SYDVKM. The length of the CDR3 is 12 residues. The ends were cut back, 7 bases at V and 0 bases at J, with 4 bases in the middle.

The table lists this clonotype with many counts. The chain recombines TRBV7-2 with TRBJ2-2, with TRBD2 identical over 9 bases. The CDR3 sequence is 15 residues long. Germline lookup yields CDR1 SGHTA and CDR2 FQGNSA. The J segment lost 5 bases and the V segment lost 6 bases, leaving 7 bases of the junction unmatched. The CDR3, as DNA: TGTGCCAGCAGAATTAGCGGGGGAACAACCGGGGAGCTGTTTTTT. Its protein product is CASRISGGTTGELFF.

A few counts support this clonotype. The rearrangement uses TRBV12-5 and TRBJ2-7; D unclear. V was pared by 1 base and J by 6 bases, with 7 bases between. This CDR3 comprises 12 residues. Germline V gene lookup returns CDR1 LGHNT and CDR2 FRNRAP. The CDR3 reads CASGLASAEQYF. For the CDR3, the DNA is TGTGCTAGTGGTTTGGCCTCCGCCGAGCAGTACTTC.

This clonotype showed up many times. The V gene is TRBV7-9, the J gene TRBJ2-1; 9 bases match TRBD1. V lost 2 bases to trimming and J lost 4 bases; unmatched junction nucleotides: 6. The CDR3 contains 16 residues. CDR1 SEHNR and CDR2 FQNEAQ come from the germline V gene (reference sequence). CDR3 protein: CASSLYGTGIYNEQFF. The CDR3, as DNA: TGTGCCAGCAGCTTATATGGGACAGGGATTTACAATGAGCAGTTCTTC.

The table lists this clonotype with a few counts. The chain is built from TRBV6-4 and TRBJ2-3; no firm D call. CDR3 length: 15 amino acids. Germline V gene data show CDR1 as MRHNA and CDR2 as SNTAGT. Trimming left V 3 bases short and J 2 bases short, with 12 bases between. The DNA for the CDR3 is TGTGCCAGCAGTGAGTTTGGGTTCACCACAGATACGCAGTATTTT. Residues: CASSEFGFTTDTQYF.

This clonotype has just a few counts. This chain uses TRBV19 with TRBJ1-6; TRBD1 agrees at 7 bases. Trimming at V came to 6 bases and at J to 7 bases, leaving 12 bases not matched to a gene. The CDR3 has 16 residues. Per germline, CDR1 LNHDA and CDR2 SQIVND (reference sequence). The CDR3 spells CASSGTGVEVNSPLHF. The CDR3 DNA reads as TGTGCCAGTAGCGGAACAGGGGTTGAAGTAAATTCACCCCTCCACTTT.

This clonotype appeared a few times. CDR3 sequence: CASSLGQLESYTF. In DNA form, the CDR3 reads TGTGCCAGCAGTTTAGGCCAATTAGAGAGCTACACCTTC. The chain carries TRBV12-3 or TRBV12-4 and TRBJ1-2; D remains unclear. V was cut by 1 base and J by 9 bases, with 12 bases left in between. The CDR3 covers 13 residues.

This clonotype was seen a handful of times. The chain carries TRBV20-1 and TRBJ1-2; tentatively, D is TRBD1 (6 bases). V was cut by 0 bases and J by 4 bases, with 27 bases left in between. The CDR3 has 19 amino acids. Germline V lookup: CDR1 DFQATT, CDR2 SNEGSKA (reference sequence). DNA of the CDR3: TGCAGTGCTAGAGATTGGGCGGGACACAATCAAGAGGATCTCTATGGCTACACCTTC. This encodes CSARDWAGHNQEDLYGYTF.

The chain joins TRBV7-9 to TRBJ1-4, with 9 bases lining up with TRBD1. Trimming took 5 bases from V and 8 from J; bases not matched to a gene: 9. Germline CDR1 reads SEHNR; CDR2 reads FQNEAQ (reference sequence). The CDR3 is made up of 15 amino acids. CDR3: CASSPRDRAYEKLFF. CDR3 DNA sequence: TGTGCCAGCAGCCCCAGGGACAGGGCGTACGAAAAACTGTTTTTT.

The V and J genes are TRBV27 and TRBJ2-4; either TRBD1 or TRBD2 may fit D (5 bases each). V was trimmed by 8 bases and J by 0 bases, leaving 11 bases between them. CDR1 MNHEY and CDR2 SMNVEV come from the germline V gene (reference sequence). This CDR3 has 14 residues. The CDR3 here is CASGSGGAKNIQYF. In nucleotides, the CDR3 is TGTGCCAGCGGTTCTGGGGGAGCCAAAAACATTCAGTACTTC.

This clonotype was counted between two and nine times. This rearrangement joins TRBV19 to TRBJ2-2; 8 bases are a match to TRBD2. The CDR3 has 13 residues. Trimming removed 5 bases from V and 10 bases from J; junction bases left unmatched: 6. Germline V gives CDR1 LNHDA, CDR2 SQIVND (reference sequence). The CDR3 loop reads CASSSGGPVELFF. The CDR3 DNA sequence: TGTGCCAGTAGTTCGGGGGGGCCAGTGGAGCTGTTTTTT.

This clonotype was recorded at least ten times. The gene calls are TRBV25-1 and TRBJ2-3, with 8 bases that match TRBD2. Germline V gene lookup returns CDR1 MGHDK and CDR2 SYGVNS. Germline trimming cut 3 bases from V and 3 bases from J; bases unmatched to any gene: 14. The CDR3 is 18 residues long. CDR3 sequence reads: CASSDPEGSGGQTDTQYF. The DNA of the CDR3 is TGTGCCAGCAGTGACCCCGAGGGGAGCGGGGGACAAACAGATACGCAGTATTTT. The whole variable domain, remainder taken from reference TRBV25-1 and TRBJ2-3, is EADIYQTPRYLVIGTGKKITLECSQTMGHDKMYWYQQDPGMELHLIHYSYGVNSTEKGDLSSESTVSRIRTEHFPLTLESARPSHTSQYLCASSDPEGSGGQTDTQYFGPGTRLTVL.

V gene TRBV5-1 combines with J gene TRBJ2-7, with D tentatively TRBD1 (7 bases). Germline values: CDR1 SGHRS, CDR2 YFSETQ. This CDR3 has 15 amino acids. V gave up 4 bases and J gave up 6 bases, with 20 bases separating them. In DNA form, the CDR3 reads TGCGCCAGCAGCCCCTTAGGACAGGCCGGGGGCGAGCAGTACGTC. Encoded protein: CASSPLGQAGGEQYV.

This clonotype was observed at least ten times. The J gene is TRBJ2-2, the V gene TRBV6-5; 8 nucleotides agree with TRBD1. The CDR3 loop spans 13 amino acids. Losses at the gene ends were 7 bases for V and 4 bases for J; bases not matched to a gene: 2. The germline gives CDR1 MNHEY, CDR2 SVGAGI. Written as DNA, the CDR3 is TGTGCCAGCACCAGGGGGCTCACCGGGGAGCTGTTTTTT. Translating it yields CASTRGLTGELFF.

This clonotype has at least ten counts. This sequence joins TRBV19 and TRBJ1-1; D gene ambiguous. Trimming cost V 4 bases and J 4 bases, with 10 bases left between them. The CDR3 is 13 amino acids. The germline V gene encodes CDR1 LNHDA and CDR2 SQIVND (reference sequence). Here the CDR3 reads CASSTRVATEAFF. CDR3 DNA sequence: TGTGCCAGTAGTACCCGAGTGGCCACTGAAGCTTTCTTT.

CDR3 DNA: TGTGCCAGCAGCTTAGCGCCCACGGGTAGCGACTATGGCTACACCTTC. Protein product: CASSLAPTGSDYGYTF. The genes are TRBV7-9 and TRBJ1-2; no clear D. The ends were cut back, 0 bases at V and 3 bases at J, with 14 bases in the middle. This CDR3 contains 16 residues. Germline CDR1 SEHNR, CDR2 FQNEAQ (reference sequence). The full variable domain, completed using reference TRBV7-9 and TRBJ1-2, is DTGVSQNPRHKITKRGQNVTFRCDPISEHNRLYWYRQTLGQGPEFLTYFQNEAQLEKSRLLSDRFSAERPKGSFSTLEIQRTEQGDSAMYLCASSLAPTGSDYGYTFGSGTRLTVV.

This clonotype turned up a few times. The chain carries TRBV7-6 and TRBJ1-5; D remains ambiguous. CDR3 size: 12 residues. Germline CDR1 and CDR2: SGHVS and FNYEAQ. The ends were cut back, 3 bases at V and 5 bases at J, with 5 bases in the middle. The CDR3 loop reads CASSFVDQPQHF. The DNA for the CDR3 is TGTGCCAGCAGCTTCGTAGATCAGCCCCAGCATTTT.

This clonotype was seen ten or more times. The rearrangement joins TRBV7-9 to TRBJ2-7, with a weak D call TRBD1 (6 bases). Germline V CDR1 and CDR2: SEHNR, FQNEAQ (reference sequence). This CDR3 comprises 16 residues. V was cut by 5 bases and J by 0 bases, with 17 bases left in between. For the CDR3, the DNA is TGTGCCAGCAGCCTCCCCCGGGACAAGAGCTCCTACGAGCAGTACGTC. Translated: CASSLPRDKSSYEQYV.

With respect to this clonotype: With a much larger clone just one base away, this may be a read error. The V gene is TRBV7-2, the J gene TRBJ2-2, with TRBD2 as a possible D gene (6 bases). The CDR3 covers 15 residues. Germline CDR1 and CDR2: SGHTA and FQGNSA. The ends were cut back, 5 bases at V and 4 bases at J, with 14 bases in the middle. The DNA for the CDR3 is TGTGCCAGCAGCCCCACTGTCGGGAGCACCGGGGAGCTGTTTTTT. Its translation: CASSPTVGSTGELFF.

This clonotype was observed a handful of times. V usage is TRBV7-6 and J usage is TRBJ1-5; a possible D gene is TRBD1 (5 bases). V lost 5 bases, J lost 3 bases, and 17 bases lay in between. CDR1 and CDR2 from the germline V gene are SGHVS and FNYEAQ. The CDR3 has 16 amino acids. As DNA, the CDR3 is TGTGCCAGCAGCCTTGCCGGGACCCTCCTCAATCAGCCCCAGCATTTT. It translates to CASSLAGTLLNQPQHF. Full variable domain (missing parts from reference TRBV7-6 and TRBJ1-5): GAGVSQSPRYKVTKRGQDVALRCDPISGHVSLYWYRQALGQGPEFLTYFNYEAQQDKSGLPNDRFSAERPEGSISTLTIQRTEQRDSAMYRCASSLAGTLLNQPQHFGDGTRLSIL.

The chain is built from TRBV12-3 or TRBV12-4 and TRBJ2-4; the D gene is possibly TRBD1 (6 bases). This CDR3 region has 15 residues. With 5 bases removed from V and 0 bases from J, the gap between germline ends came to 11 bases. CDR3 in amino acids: CASSRTELAKNIQYF. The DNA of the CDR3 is TGTGCCAGCAGTCGGACAGAACTAGCCAAAAACATTCAGTACTTC.

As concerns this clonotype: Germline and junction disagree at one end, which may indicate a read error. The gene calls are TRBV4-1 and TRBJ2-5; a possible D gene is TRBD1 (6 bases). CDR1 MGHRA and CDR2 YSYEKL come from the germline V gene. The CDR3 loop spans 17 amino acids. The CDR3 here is CASSRRPLGGSQETKYF. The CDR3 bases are TGCGCCAGCAGCCGAAGACCCTTAGGGGGATCCCAAGAGACCAAGTACTTC.

CDR3 loop: CASSIRGLLLGDVRTGELFF. The CDR3 DNA reads as TGTGCCAGTAGTATAAGGGGCCTTTTATTGGGGGACGTGCGGACCGGGGAGCTGTTTTTT. This rearrangement joins TRBV19 to TRBJ2-2, with D perhaps TRBD1 or TRBD2 (5 bases each). CDR3 length equals 20 residues. Trimming took off 2 bases at V and 5 bases at J, with 27 bases between the two ends. CDR1 and CDR2 (germline): LNHDA, SQIVND (reference sequence).

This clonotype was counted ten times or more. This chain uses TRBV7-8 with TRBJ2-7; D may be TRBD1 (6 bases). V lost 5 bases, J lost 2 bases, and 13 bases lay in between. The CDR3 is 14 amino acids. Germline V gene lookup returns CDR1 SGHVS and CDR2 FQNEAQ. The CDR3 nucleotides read TGTGCCAGCAGCCAGACCCCAGGGGCCTACGAGCAGTACTTC. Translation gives CASSQTPGAYEQYF.